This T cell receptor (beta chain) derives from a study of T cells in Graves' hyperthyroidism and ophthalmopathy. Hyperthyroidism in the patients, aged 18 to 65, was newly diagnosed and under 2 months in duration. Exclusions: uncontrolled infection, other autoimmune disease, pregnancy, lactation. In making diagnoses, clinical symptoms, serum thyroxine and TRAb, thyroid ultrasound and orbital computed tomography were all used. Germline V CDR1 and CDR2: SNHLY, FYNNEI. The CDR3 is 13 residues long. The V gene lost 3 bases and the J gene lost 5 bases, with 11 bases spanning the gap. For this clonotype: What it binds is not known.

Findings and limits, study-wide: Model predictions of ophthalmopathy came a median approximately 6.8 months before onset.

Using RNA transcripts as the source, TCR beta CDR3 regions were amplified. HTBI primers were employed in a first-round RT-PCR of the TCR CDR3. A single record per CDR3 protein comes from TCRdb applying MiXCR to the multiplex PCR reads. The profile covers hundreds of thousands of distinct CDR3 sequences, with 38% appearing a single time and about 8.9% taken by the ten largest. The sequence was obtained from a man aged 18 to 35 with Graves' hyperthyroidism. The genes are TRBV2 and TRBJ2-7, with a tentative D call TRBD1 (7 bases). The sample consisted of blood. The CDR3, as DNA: TGTGCCAGCAGTGACAGGGGGGTCCACGAGCAGTACTTC. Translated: CASSDRGVHEQYF.